The clone carrying this T cell receptor beta chain was counted between two and nine times. Its cognate antigen is unknown. The record originates from a study of identical twins. Study observations and caveats: Zero-insertion results could be subject to partial confounding by invariant MAIT and iNKT cells. Insertion counts were lower in abundant cord blood beta clonotypes, a trend that memory repertoires did not show.

In germline, CDR1 is DFQATT, CDR2 SNEGSKA (reference sequence). With V trimmed by 0 bases and J by 1 base, 2 bases remained unmatched. The CDR3 is made up of 15 amino acids. The authors used template switching to add a universal primer site and gave cDNA unique molecular identifiers. One entry per CDR3 protein results from TCRdb running MiXCR on the 5' RACE reads. The sample holds around 490,000 distinct CDR3 sequences; under 25% are singletons and the top ten take 0.48%. These data were also reused for a study on yellow fever vaccine responses in identical twins.

This TCR derives from a woman between 18 and 30 years old in good health. Material for sequencing was CD4+ T cells sorted from blood. V and J are TRBV20-1 and TRBJ2-2; 7 nucleotides match TRBD2. The CDR3 reads CSARDLAVNTGELFF. The DNA of the CDR3 is TGCAGTGCTAGAGATCTAGCGGTGAACACCGGGGAGCTGTTTTTT.